The clone carrying this T cell receptor beta chain has only a few counts. The entry originates in a study of control samples from healthy donors and cancer patients. Here immunoSEQ multiplex PCR was the method, and the copy in TCRdb shows in-frame clones only, minus some. The data contain some 28,000 clones, 70% to 85% of them seen just once; the ten biggest clones take up roughly 21%. CDR3 size: 14 residues. Germline V gene lookup returns CDR1 SGHAT and CDR2 FQDESV (reference sequence). Trimming removed 3 bases from V and 3 bases from J; junction bases left unmatched: 1. The chain uses TRBV11-1 and TRBJ2-3; 9 bases map to TRBD2. The sample was PBMCs. This receptor was obtained from a man aged 55-75 years with head and neck cancer. CDR3 in amino acids: CASSFSGRTDTQYF. CDR3 nucleotide sequence: TGTGCCAGCAGCTTTAGCGGGAGAACAGATACGCAGTATTTT. The full variable domain, with the rest looked up from reference TRBV11-1 and TRBJ2-3, is EAEVAQSPRYKITEKSQAVAFWCDPISGHATLYWYRQILGQGPELLVQFQDESVVDDSQLPKDRFSAERLKGVDSTLKIQPAELGDSAMYLCASSFSGRTDTQYFGPGTRLTVL.